Listed below are T cell receptor beta chains from one sample, sequenced in a study of T cell repertoires in cytomegalovirus infection. Their target antigens are unknown. MiXCR, run by TCRdb on the reads, gives a single entry per CDR3 protein. The sample records roughly 120,000 distinct CDR3 sequences, roughly a third being singletons. The sequences come from CD8+ T cells from cultured PBMCs, collected from culture after CMV antigen stimulation. Every receptor here comes from a human donor in good health (CMV status not recorded). Some clones in this sample may be carry-over from other donors' samples. Each CDR3 is given with its conserved first and last residue. The order of the fields is V gene, D gene, CDR3 length, J gene, clone size, CDR3 DNA, CDR3 protein. The D gene is left open where the match is weak. Some rows have no size entry. The others give once, few or many, or a class for an expanded clone.

v_gene: TRBV7-8; d_gene: NA; len: 14; j_gene: TRBJ2-7; abundance: many; CDR3nt: TGTGCCAGCAGCTTACCGGGTCCCACCTACGAGCAGTACTTC; CDR3aa: CASSLPGPTYEQYF
v_gene: TRBV7-6; d_gene: TRBD1; len: 16; j_gene: TRBJ1-4; abundance: many; CDR3nt: TGTGCCAGCAGCTTTATACCGGGACAGGCTAATGAAAAACTGTTTTTT; CDR3aa: CASSFIPGQANEKLFF
v_gene: TRBV28; d_gene: NA; len: 15; j_gene: TRBJ1-5; abundance: many; CDR3nt: TGTGCCAGCACTTTAAGGGGGAGAAGCAATCAGCCCCAGCATTTT; CDR3aa: CASTLRGRSNQPQHF
v_gene: TRBV14; d_gene: NA; len: 15; j_gene: TRBJ2-7; abundance: once; CDR3nt: TGTGCCAGCAGCCGCCGGTCCGGGGGCTTATACGAGCAGTACTTC; CDR3aa: CASSRRSGGLYEQYF
v_gene: TRBV7-6; d_gene: NA; len: 13; j_gene: TRBJ1-1; abundance: many; CDR3nt: TGTGCCAGCAGCCTTTCTTGGAACACTGAAGCTTTCTTT; CDR3aa: CASSLSWNTEAFF
v_gene: TRBV7-9; d_gene: TRBD1; len: 17; j_gene: TRBJ2-3; abundance: NA; CDR3nt: TGTGCCAGCAGCTTAGTGGACAGGGACGCCTTCACAGATACGCAGTATTTT; CDR3aa: CASSLVDRDAFTDTQYF
v_gene: TRBV6-2/TRBV6-3; d_gene: TRBD2; len: 14; j_gene: TRBJ2-7; abundance: few; CDR3nt: TGTGCCAGCAGCTTAGCGGGTCCCCCCTACGAGCAGTACTTC; CDR3aa: CASSLAGPPYEQYF
v_gene: TRBV6-1; d_gene: NA; len: 15; j_gene: TRBJ1-1; abundance: many; CDR3nt: TGTGCCAGCAGTGAAGGAGGGGCAAGGGACACTGAAGCTTTCTTT; CDR3aa: CASSEGGARDTEAFF
v_gene: TRBV7-9; d_gene: TRBD1; len: 16; j_gene: TRBJ2-7; abundance: few; CDR3nt: TGTGCCAGCAGCGGTAGGACAGGGAACAGCTCCTACGAGCAGTACTTC; CDR3aa: CASSGRTGNSSYEQYF
v_gene: TRBV20-1; d_gene: NA; len: 14; j_gene: TRBJ2-7; abundance: NA; CDR3nt: TGCAGTGCTAGAGGACAGGTTTTCGCCGACGAGCAGTACTTC; CDR3aa: CSARGQVFADEQYF
v_gene: TRBV7-2; d_gene: TRBD1; len: 19; j_gene: TRBJ1-5; abundance: few; CDR3nt: TGTGCCAGCAGCTTAGGGTTTGGACAGGCCGCTTATAGCAATCAGCCCCAGCATTTT; CDR3aa: CASSLGFGQAAYSNQPQHF
v_gene: TRBV6-1; d_gene: TRBD2; len: 15; j_gene: TRBJ2-1; abundance: NA; CDR3nt: TGTGCCAGCATTAATAGCGGGGGGGCCCTCAATGAGCAGTTCTTC; CDR3aa: CASINSGGALNEQFF
v_gene: TRBV7-6; d_gene: TRBD1; len: 15; j_gene: TRBJ2-1; abundance: NA; CDR3nt: TGTGCCAGCAGCTTTTCTCAGGGGGCGCGGAATGAGCAGTTCTTC; CDR3aa: CASSFSQGARNEQFF
v_gene: TRBV2; d_gene: NA; len: 13; j_gene: TRBJ1-1; abundance: NA; CDR3nt: TGTGCCAGCGCCGCGGGAGAGAACACTGAAGCTTTCTTT; CDR3aa: CASAAGENTEAFF
v_gene: TRBV4-1; d_gene: NA; len: 12; j_gene: TRBJ1-2; abundance: NA; CDR3nt: TGCGCCAGCAGCCAAGATGCCCATGGCTACACCTTC; CDR3aa: CASSQDAHGYTF
v_gene: TRBV7-9; d_gene: NA; len: 16; j_gene: TRBJ1-5; abundance: NA; CDR3nt: TGTGCCAGCAGCGACTCTGAACAGGGTTTGAATCAGCCCCAGCATTTT; CDR3aa: CASSDSEQGLNQPQHF
v_gene: TRBV19; d_gene: NA; len: 15; j_gene: TRBJ2-3; abundance: few; CDR3nt: TGTGCCAGTAGGAGGCAGGGTCGGTTCACAGATACGCAGTATTTT; CDR3aa: CASRRQGRFTDTQYF
v_gene: TRBV4-1; d_gene: NA; len: 17; j_gene: TRBJ2-1; abundance: NA; CDR3nt: TGCGCCAGCAGCCCTCGCTTCGACGCGTTCTCCTACAATGAGCAGTTCTTC; CDR3aa: CASSPRFDAFSYNEQFF
v_gene: TRBV7-6; d_gene: NA; len: 15; j_gene: TRBJ1-3; abundance: NA; CDR3nt: TGTGCCAGCAGCTTAGCCCGGGGCGGTGGAAACACCATATATTTT; CDR3aa: CASSLARGGGNTIYF
v_gene: TRBV12-3/TRBV12-4; d_gene: NA; len: 13; j_gene: TRBJ2-4; abundance: few; CDR3nt: TGTGCCAGCAGCTTTACGACAGAAAACATTCAGTACTTC; CDR3aa: CASSFTTENIQYF
v_gene: TRBV12-3/TRBV12-4; d_gene: NA; len: 17; j_gene: TRBJ1-6; abundance: many; CDR3nt: TGTGCCAGCAGTTTGGGGTCTCCATGGTCCCATAATTCACCCCTCCACTTT; CDR3aa: CASSLGSPWSHNSPLHF
v_gene: TRBV6-2/TRBV6-3; d_gene: TRBD1; len: 15; j_gene: TRBJ1-2; abundance: NA; CDR3nt: TGTGCCAGCAGTCCCGGCGGGACAGGGGTCTATGGCTACACCTTC; CDR3aa: CASSPGGTGVYGYTF
v_gene: TRBV6-6; d_gene: NA; len: 14; j_gene: TRBJ1-2; abundance: few; CDR3nt: TGTGCCAGCAGCTCCGACGGAGCTAACTATGGCTACACCTTC; CDR3aa: CASSSDGANYGYTF
v_gene: TRBV15; d_gene: TRBD2; len: 16; j_gene: TRBJ2-3; abundance: NA; CDR3nt: TGTGCCACCAGCAGAGATCGGGGAGGGAGCACAGATACGCAGTATTTT; CDR3aa: CATSRDRGGSTDTQYF
v_gene: TRBV5-6; d_gene: TRBD1; len: 13; j_gene: TRBJ1-1; abundance: many; CDR3nt: TGTGCCAGCAGCTCCGACAGGGGGCCGGAGGCTTTCTTT; CDR3aa: CASSSDRGPEAFF
v_gene: TRBV7-8; d_gene: NA; len: 16; j_gene: TRBJ2-7; abundance: many; CDR3nt: TGTGCCAGCAGCTTAGCGGGCGGGGCGGGTTCTTACGAGCAGTACTTC; CDR3aa: CASSLAGGAGSYEQYF
v_gene: TRBV20-1; d_gene: NA; len: 16; j_gene: TRBJ2-5; abundance: NA; CDR3nt: TGCAGTGCTAGAGATCTTGAAGGGGGTAGTCAAGAGACCCAGTACTTC; CDR3aa: CSARDLEGGSQETQYF
v_gene: TRBV6-2/TRBV6-3; d_gene: TRBD1; len: 17; j_gene: TRBJ2-3; abundance: few; CDR3nt: TGTGCCAGCAGACGATTGACAGGGGGCTTCGGCACAGATACGCAGTATTTT; CDR3aa: CASRRLTGGFGTDTQYF
v_gene: TRBV5-8; d_gene: NA; len: 10; j_gene: TRBJ2-5; abundance: few; CDR3nt: TGTGCCAGCAGGGGGGAGACCCAGTACTTC; CDR3aa: CASRGETQYF
v_gene: TRBV20-1; d_gene: TRBD2; len: 15; j_gene: TRBJ2-1; abundance: NA; CDR3nt: TGCAGTGCTAGAGAACTAGCGGGGGGAAACAATGAGCAGTTCTTC; CDR3aa: CSARELAGGNNEQFF
v_gene: TRBV4-3; d_gene: NA; len: 17; j_gene: TRBJ2-2; abundance: NA; CDR3nt: TGCGCCAGCAGCCAAGACAGCGGCCTCGGTAACACCGGGGAGCTGTTTTTT; CDR3aa: CASSQDSGLGNTGELFF
v_gene: TRBV27; d_gene: TRBD1; len: 14; j_gene: TRBJ1-5; abundance: few; CDR3nt: TGTGCCAGCAGTTTATCAGGGGGCGGTCAGCCCCAGCATTTT; CDR3aa: CASSLSGGGQPQHF
v_gene: TRBV5-6; d_gene: TRBD1; len: 15; j_gene: TRBJ1-2; abundance: NA; CDR3nt: TGTGCCAGCAGCTTGTGGTCGGACAGGGGCCGTGGCTACACCTTC; CDR3aa: CASSLWSDRGRGYTF
v_gene: TRBV19; d_gene: NA; len: 16; j_gene: TRBJ2-3; abundance: few; CDR3nt: TGTGCCAGTAGTATAGCTTCGGGGGGCTTCACAGATACGCAGTATTTT; CDR3aa: CASSIASGGFTDTQYF
v_gene: TRBV12-5; d_gene: TRBD1; len: 15; j_gene: TRBJ2-1; abundance: NA; CDR3nt: TGTGCTAGTGGTTTGCTCGGGACAGGGGGCAATGAGCAGTTCTTC; CDR3aa: CASGLLGTGGNEQFF
v_gene: TRBV6-2/TRBV6-3; d_gene: NA; len: 16; j_gene: TRBJ2-1; abundance: few; CDR3nt: TGTGCCAGCAGTTACCCGGGACTCCTTCGCCACAATGAGCAGTTCTTC; CDR3aa: CASSYPGLLRHNEQFF
v_gene: TRBV12-3/TRBV12-4; d_gene: TRBD1; len: 12; j_gene: TRBJ2-7; abundance: NA; CDR3nt: TGTGCCATCGGGACAGGGTACTACGAGCAGTACTTC; CDR3aa: CAIGTGYYEQYF
v_gene: TRBV7-8; d_gene: NA; len: 16; j_gene: TRBJ2-1; abundance: NA; CDR3nt: TGTGCCAGCAGCTACACCTACGGTGCAGGTTATAATGAGCAGTTCTTC; CDR3aa: CASSYTYGAGYNEQFF
v_gene: TRBV11-2; d_gene: NA; len: 15; j_gene: TRBJ1-2; abundance: many; CDR3nt: TGTGCCAGCAGCTTATTCGGGGCGCCAAACTATGGCTACACCTTC; CDR3aa: CASSLFGAPNYGYTF
v_gene: TRBV14; d_gene: NA; len: 16; j_gene: TRBJ1-2; abundance: NA; CDR3nt: TGTGCCAGCAGCCAAGAGTGGGCAGGTTCGGTTTATGGCTACACCTTC; CDR3aa: CASSQEWAGSVYGYTF
v_gene: TRBV29-1; d_gene: NA; len: 12; j_gene: TRBJ1-1; abundance: NA; CDR3nt: TGCAGCGTTGAAGGTCAGGACCTTGAAGCTTTCTTT; CDR3aa: CSVEGQDLEAFF
v_gene: TRBV7-8; d_gene: TRBD2; len: 15; j_gene: TRBJ2-1; abundance: few; CDR3nt: TGTGCCAGCAGCTTCGGCGGGGGGGCCGGCAATGAGCAGTTCTTC; CDR3aa: CASSFGGGAGNEQFF
v_gene: TRBV24-1; d_gene: NA; len: 18; j_gene: TRBJ2-6; abundance: NA; CDR3nt: TGTGCCACCAGTGCCCAGTCCGGACACAGCTCTGGGGCCAACGTCCTGACTTTC; CDR3aa: CATSAQSGHSSGANVLTF
v_gene: TRBV7-2; d_gene: NA; len: 16; j_gene: TRBJ2-2; abundance: NA; CDR3nt: TGTGCCAGCAGCGATCCCGGGCCACCAAACACCGGGGAGCTGTTTTTT; CDR3aa: CASSDPGPPNTGELFF
v_gene: TRBV7-2; d_gene: NA; len: 12; j_gene: TRBJ1-1; abundance: NA; CDR3nt: TGTGCCAGCAGCTTCCGGACACCCGAAGCTTTCTTT; CDR3aa: CASSFRTPEAFF
v_gene: TRBV13; d_gene: NA; len: 12; j_gene: TRBJ1-2; abundance: NA; CDR3nt: TGTGCCAGCAGCTCTCAGGGCCGTGGCTACACCTTC; CDR3aa: CASSSQGRGYTF
v_gene: TRBV7-9; d_gene: TRBD1; len: 15; j_gene: TRBJ1-3; abundance: NA; CDR3nt: TGTGCCAGCAGCTCGACACAGGGGTCTGGAAACACCATATATTTT; CDR3aa: CASSSTQGSGNTIYF
v_gene: TRBV28; d_gene: NA; len: 17; j_gene: TRBJ2-7; abundance: NA; CDR3nt: TGTGCCAGCAGTTTCTTAACTCCTCGTGCCAGGGGCGACGAGCAGTACTTC; CDR3aa: CASSFLTPRARGDEQYF
v_gene: TRBV27; d_gene: NA; len: 12; j_gene: TRBJ2-3; abundance: NA; CDR3nt: TGTGCCAGCAGTCTCGGGGGAAGTACGCAGTATTTT; CDR3aa: CASSLGGSTQYF
v_gene: TRBV5-4; d_gene: NA; len: 17; j_gene: TRBJ2-7; abundance: NA; CDR3nt: TGTGCCAGCAGCTTGGTCGCCTTGGACGGGAAAATTCACGAGCAGTACTTC; CDR3aa: CASSLVALDGKIHEQYF
v_gene: TRBV10-3; d_gene: TRBD1; len: 17; j_gene: TRBJ2-7; abundance: few; CDR3nt: TGTGCCATCAGTGATTACTATCCCGGGACAGGGGGCTACGAGCAGTACTTC; CDR3aa: CAISDYYPGTGGYEQYF
v_gene: TRBV28; d_gene: NA; len: 14; j_gene: TRBJ2-7; abundance: NA; CDR3nt: TGTGCCAGCAAGGAGCAGGGGCGCTCCTACGAGCAGTACTTC; CDR3aa: CASKEQGRSYEQYF
v_gene: TRBV7-9; d_gene: NA; len: 14; j_gene: TRBJ2-1; abundance: NA; CDR3nt: TGTGCCAGCACAGCCGGGAATAGCCGAAATGAGCAGTTCTTC; CDR3aa: CASTAGNSRNEQFF